This TCR beta chain derives from a study of blood T cell repertoires in COVID-19. With 5 bases removed from V and 2 bases from J, the gap between germline ends came to 16 bases. CDR1 and CDR2 (germline): MNHEY, SMNVEV (reference sequence). The CDR3 length is 15 residues. Under the authors' procedure: Scientists estimated how many nucleated cells there were by amplifying reference gene primers. Clones were sequenced by immunoSEQ multiplex PCR, and TCRdb holds only the in-frame ones, with some missing. V and J calls and clone size follow that table, whereas D and trimming were derived from the DNA. The sample comprises about 43,000 clones, 82% of which are singletons, and 23% rests with the top ten.

Input material: peripheral blood. This clonotype was obtained from a woman aged 55-69 years with acute or convalescent COVID-19. The genes are TRBV27 and TRBJ2-7; TRBD1 is a possible D gene (6 bases). This CDR3 reads CASSRASGQPYEQYF. The CDR3 DNA follows: TGTGCCAGCAGTCGAGCATCGGGACAACCCTACGAGCAGTACTTC.